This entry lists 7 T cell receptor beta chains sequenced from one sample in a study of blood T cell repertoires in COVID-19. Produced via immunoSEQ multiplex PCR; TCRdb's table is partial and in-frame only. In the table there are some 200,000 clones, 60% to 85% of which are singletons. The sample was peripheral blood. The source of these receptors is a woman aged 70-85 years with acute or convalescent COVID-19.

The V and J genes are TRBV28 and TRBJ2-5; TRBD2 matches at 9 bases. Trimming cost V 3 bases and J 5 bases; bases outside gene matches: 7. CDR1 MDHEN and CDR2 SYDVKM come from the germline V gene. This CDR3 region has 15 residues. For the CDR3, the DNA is TGTGCCAGCAGTTTTTCGGCGGGAGGGGAGGAGACCCAGTACTTC. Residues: CASSFSAGGEETQYF.

In DNA form, the CDR3 reads TGTGCCACCAGTGGAGGGGGCTCAAGTTACGAGCAGTACTTC. It yields the protein CATSGGGSSYEQYF. V is TRBV24-1 and J is TRBJ2-7, with TRBD1 identical over 7 bases. With 5 bases clipped from V and 4 bases from J, the junction kept 7 bases outside the gene matches. Per germline, CDR1 KGHDR and CDR2 SFDVKD. CDR3 size: 14 residues.

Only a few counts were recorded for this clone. The CDR3 reads CASTDPGQAIYNEKLFF. The CDR3 nucleotides read TGTGCCAGTACCGACCCGGGACAGGCGATATATAATGAAAAACTGTTTTTT. The chain links TRBV19 to TRBJ1-4, with 8 bases identical to TRBD1. The CDR3 extends over 17 amino acids. V trimming: 7 bases; J trimming: 4 bases; junction bases outside the gene matches: 14. The germline V gene encodes CDR1 LNHDA and CDR2 SQIVND (reference sequence).

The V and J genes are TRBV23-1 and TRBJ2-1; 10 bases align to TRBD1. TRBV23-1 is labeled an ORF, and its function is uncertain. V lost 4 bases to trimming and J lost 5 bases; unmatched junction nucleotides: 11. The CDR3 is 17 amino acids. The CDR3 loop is CASSLIGQGVSNNEQFF. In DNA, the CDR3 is TGCGCCAGCAGTCTCATTGGACAGGGGGTTTCAAACAATGAGCAGTTCTTC.

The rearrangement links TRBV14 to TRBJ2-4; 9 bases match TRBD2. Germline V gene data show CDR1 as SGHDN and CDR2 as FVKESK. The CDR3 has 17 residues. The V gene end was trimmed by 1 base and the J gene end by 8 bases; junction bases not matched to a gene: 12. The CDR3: CASSQARTLAGGDIQYF. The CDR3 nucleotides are TGTGCCAGCAGCCAAGCCCGGACACTAGCGGGTGGCGACATTCAGTACTTC.

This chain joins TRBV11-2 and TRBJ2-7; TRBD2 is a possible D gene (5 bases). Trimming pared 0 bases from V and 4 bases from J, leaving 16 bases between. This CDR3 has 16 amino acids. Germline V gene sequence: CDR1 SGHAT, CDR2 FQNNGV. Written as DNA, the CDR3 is TGTGCCAGCAGCTTAGATAGAGGGCCCCTAGGTTACGAGCAGTACTTC. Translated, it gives CASSLDRGPLGYEQYF.

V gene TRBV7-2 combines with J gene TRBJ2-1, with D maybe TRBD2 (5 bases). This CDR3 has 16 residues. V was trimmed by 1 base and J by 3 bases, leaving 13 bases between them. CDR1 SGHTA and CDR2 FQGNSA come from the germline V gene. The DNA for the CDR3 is TGTGCCAGCAGCTTAGATGGAGGCAGACGCTACAATGAGCAGTTCTTC. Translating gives CASSLDGGRRYNEQFF.